This passage covers 24 T cell receptor beta chains from one sample sequenced in a study of cytomegalovirus exposure and HLA in healthy donors (dated by TCRdb to 2016 to 2017). The method behind the library was the immunoSEQ multiplex PCR assay. For the multiplex PCR, a mixture combining 60 forward primers for TCR Vbeta segments and 13 reverse primers for TCR Jbeta segments was used. As stored in TCRdb, this immuneACCESS dataset retains in-frame rearrangements with V and J assigned. A fraction of the clones does not appear; measured against another copy, unresolved V genes explain less than half of the discrepancy, and the remainder lacks a known reason. This sample holds roughly 100,000 clones; roughly 75% were observed only once. The ten biggest clones cover 2.5% of the sample. Sequencing used PBMCs. Receptor source: a man aged 40-49 years in good health and CMV-seronegative.

This clone was picked up one time. This could be a read error, since a much larger clone is one nucleotide away. The chain joins TRBV4-2 to TRBJ2-1; 11 nucleotides align to TRBD2. Per the germline V gene, CDR1 is LGHNA and CDR2 is YNFKEQ. V lost 0 bases and J lost 7; bases outside the gene matches: 5. The CDR3 runs 16 residues. The CDR3 coding sequence is TGTGCCAGCAGCCAAGATGGGGCTAGCGGGGGGAATGAGCAGTTCTTC. Translation gives CASSQDGASGGNEQFF.

The J gene is TRBJ2-7, the V gene TRBV15; possible D gene TRBD2, 7 bases. Germline-derived CDR1 and CDR2 are LNHNV and YYDKDF (reference sequence). This CDR3 spans 15 amino acids. Deletions cut 0 bases from V and 0 bases from J, with 9 bases between. CDR3 coding DNA: TGTGCCACCAGCAGAGATCGGGGGGCCTCCTACGAGCAGTACTTC. Translated, it gives CATSRDRGASYEQYF. The full variable domain, with the rest looked up from reference TRBV15 and TRBJ2-7, is DAMVIQNPRYQVTQFGKPVTLSCSQTLNHNVMYWYQQKSSQAPKLLFHYYDKDFNNEADTPDNFQSRRPNTSFCFLDIRSPGLGDTAMYLCATSRDRGASYEQYFGPGTRLTVT.

The chain recombines TRBV10-3 with TRBJ2-7; D possibly corresponds to TRBD2 (6 bases). There are 15 residues in the CDR3. Trimming shortened V by 7 bases and J by 7 bases, and 23 bases separated the two germline ends. Germline assignment: CDR1 ENHRY and CDR2 SYGVKD. The CDR3 sequence: CAINPGVSSQWEQYF. In nucleotides, the CDR3 is TGTGCCATCAATCCGGGGGTGTCATCCCAATGGGAGCAGTACTTC.

V usage is TRBV18 and J usage is TRBJ2-1; D might be TRBD1 (6 bases). This CDR3 is 14 amino acids long. CDR1 is KGHSH, CDR2 LQKENI, per germline. V was shortened by 5 bases and J by 4 bases, with 12 bases between the two germline ends. The CDR3 protein is CASSEQGHYNEQFF. The CDR3 coding sequence is TGTGCCAGCTCAGAACAGGGCCATTACAATGAGCAGTTCTTC.

The J gene is TRBJ1-2, the V gene TRBV15, with D possibly TRBD1 on 6 matching bases. The CDR3 is made up of 17 amino acids. The germline V gene has CDR1 LNHNV and CDR2 YYDKDF (reference sequence). V was cut by 0 bases and J by 6 bases, with 20 bases left in between. CDR3 protein: CATSRDRLVWTVDGYTF. The CDR3 DNA sequence: TGTGCCACCAGCAGAGATAGGTTGGTGTGGACAGTTGATGGCTACACCTTC. Full variable domain (outside the CDR3, taken from reference TRBV15 and TRBJ1-2): DAMVIQNPRYQVTQFGKPVTLSCSQTLNHNVMYWYQQKSSQAPKLLFHYYDKDFNNEADTPDNFQSRRPNTSFCFLDIRSPGLGDTAMYLCATSRDRLVWTVDGYTFGSGTRLTVV.

The CDR3 reads CASSSRQGGQGSKNIQYF. DNA of the CDR3: TGTGCCAGTAGTAGCCGCCAAGGTGGGCAAGGATCCAAAAACATTCAGTACTTC. This chain joins TRBV19 and TRBJ2-4; D uncertain. The germline CDR1 and CDR2 sequences are LNHDA and SQIVND (reference sequence). V was pared by 4 bases and J by 2 bases, with 21 bases between. The CDR3 loop spans 18 amino acids.

This clone was seen a single time. The J gene is TRBJ2-2, the V gene TRBV2; tentative D call: TRBD2 (6 bases). Per the germline V gene, CDR1 is SNHLY and CDR2 is FYNNEI. Trimming removed 8 bases from V and 5 bases from J, with 15 bases in between. The CDR3 extends over 14 amino acids. CDR3 loop: CASRGTAVTGELFF. Here the CDR3 DNA reads TGTGCCAGCCGGGGGACTGCCGTAACCGGGGAGCTGTTTTTT.

This clone was detected only once. The V and J genes are TRBV5-1 and TRBJ2-3; TRBD2 matches 8 bases. Germline CDR1 SGHRS, CDR2 YFSETQ. V was clipped by 7 bases and J by 2 bases; unmatched bases: 9. The CDR3 has 15 residues. DNA for the CDR3: TGCGCCAGCCGGGCGGCGGGGGGATCCACAGATACGCAGTATTTT. Translation gives CASRAAGGSTDTQYF.

The V call is TRBV7-9, the J call TRBJ1-2; 7 bases agree with TRBD1. V lost 4 bases, J lost 4 bases, and 12 bases stayed unmatched. This CDR3 spans 16 amino acids. The germline V gene encodes CDR1 SEHNR and CDR2 FQNEAQ (reference sequence). In DNA form, the CDR3 reads TGTGCCAGCAGCTCGACCACAGGGGATTTTGGCTATGGCTACACCTTC. Translation gives CASSSTTGDFGYGYTF.

This clone was detected only once. The V gene is TRBV11-1, the J gene TRBJ1-1; D is unclear. V was trimmed by 5 bases and J by 1 base, leaving 8 bases between them. This CDR3 region has 13 residues. Germline V gene sequence: CDR1 SGHAT, CDR2 FQDESV (reference sequence). The CDR3 loop is CASSLTPNTEAFF. The CDR3 DNA reads TGTGCCAGCAGCCTGACACCGAACACTGAAGCTTTCTTT.

The chain joins TRBV11-2 to TRBJ1-2; 7 positions match TRBD1. The CDR3 is 11 amino acids. Germline loops: CDR1 SGHAT, CDR2 FQNNGV. V shed 4 bases, J shed 12 bases, and the junction held 5 bases outside the gene matches. DNA for the CDR3: TGTGCCAGCAGCTCTCAGGGGGACAACACCTTC. Amino acids: CASSSQGDNTF.

The CDR3 spells CASSIVPRDRGEAFF. The CDR3, as DNA: TGTGCCAGTAGTATCGTTCCCCGGGACAGGGGTGAAGCTTTCTTT. The chain has TRBV19 and TRBJ1-1; 10 nucleotides line up with TRBD1. J was trimmed by 7 bases and V by 3 bases; bases with no gene match: 8. CDR1 and CDR2 (germline): LNHDA, SQIVND (reference sequence). The CDR3 runs to 15 residues.

This sequence joins TRBV10-1 and TRBJ2-3; 8 nucleotides match TRBD1. The CDR3 sequence is 15 residues long. The trim removed 6 bases at V and 2 bases at J, leaving 7 bases unmatched. Germline values: CDR1 WNHNN, CDR2 SYGVQD (reference sequence). The CDR3 region has the DNA TGCGCCAGCAGCCCAGGACAGGGTCTCACAGATACGCAGTATTTT. This encodes CASSPGQGLTDTQYF.

This clone appeared a few times. The chain uses TRBV9 and TRBJ2-5; tentatively, D is TRBD2 (7 bases). Germline V gene lookup returns CDR1 SGDLS and CDR2 YYNGEE. This CDR3 region has 15 residues. V lost 3 bases and J 0 bases, leaving 12 bases between the germline ends. Here the CDR3 DNA reads TGTGCCAGCAGCGCGGGGGGCAGGGACCAAGAGACCCAGTACTTC. Encoded protein: CASSAGGRDQETQYF.

This clone was seen once. The genes are TRBV7-9 and TRBJ2-1; no definite D call. V was cut by 0 bases and J by 2 bases, with 5 bases left in between. Germline assignment: CDR1 SEHNR and CDR2 FQNEAQ (reference sequence). The CDR3 length is 14 residues. This chain's CDR3 is CASSLAGPYNEQFF. In DNA form, the CDR3 reads TGTGCCAGCAGCTTAGCGGGCCCCTACAATGAGCAGTTCTTC. Complete variable domain (other parts from reference TRBV7-9 and TRBJ2-1): DTGVSQNPRHKITKRGQNVTFRCDPISEHNRLYWYRQTLGQGPEFLTYFQNEAQLEKSRLLSDRFSAERPKGSFSTLEIQRTEQGDSAMYLCASSLAGPYNEQFFGPGTRLTVL.

This clone has only a few counts. DNA of the CDR3: TGTGCCAGCTCACTCCGGACAGGGGAACAGCCCCAGCATTTT. Translating it yields CASSLRTGEQPQHF. The chain links TRBV18 to TRBJ1-5; 9 nucleotides agree with TRBD1. Germline values: CDR1 KGHSH, CDR2 LQKENI. This CDR3 contains 14 residues. The V segment lost 4 bases and the J segment 7 bases; nucleotides outside the gene matches: 5.

The chain uses TRBV5-8 and TRBJ2-2; 11 nucleotides agree with TRBD2. The CDR3 length is 18 residues. V was clipped by 5 bases and J by 4 bases; unmatched bases: 13. Looked up from germline, CDR1 is SGHTS and CDR2 is YDEGEE. CDR3 nucleotide sequence: TGTGCCAGCAGACGGGGTGCCCTAGCGGGGGGCCTCACCGGGGAGCTGTTTTTT. It encodes CASRRGALAGGLTGELFF. Drawing the rest from reference TRBV5-8 and TRBJ2-2, the complete variable domain is EAGVTQSPTHLIKTRGQQATLRCSPISGHTSVYWYQQALGLGLQFLLWYDEGEERNRGNFPPRFSGRQFPNYSSELNVNALELEDSALYLCASRRGALAGGLTGELFFGEGSRLTVL.

The V gene is TRBV6-1, the J gene TRBJ1-2; D unresolved. This CDR3 comprises 15 residues. Germline assignment: CDR1 MNHNS and CDR2 SASEGT. V was cut by 3 bases and J by 1 base, with 12 bases left in between. CDR3 loop: CASSDPPGNNYGYTF. The CDR3 DNA sequence: TGTGCCAGCAGTGACCCGCCCGGGAATAACTATGGCTACACCTTC.

The chain has TRBV2 and TRBJ1-1; 11 positions match TRBD1. The CDR3 has 14 residues. Losses at the gene ends were 4 bases for V and 4 bases for J; bases not matched to a gene: 2. Looked up from germline, CDR1 is SNHLY and CDR2 is FYNNEI. The CDR3 DNA sequence: TGTGCCAGCAGTGTTGGGACAGGGGGCACTGAAGCTTTCTTT. Amino acid sequence: CASSVGTGGTEAFF. The variable domain in full, completed from reference TRBV2 and TRBJ1-1, reads EPEVTQTPSHQVTQMGQEVILRCVPISNHLYFYWYRQILGQKVEFLVSFYNNEISEKSEIFDDQFSVERPDGSNFTLKIRSTKLEDSAMYFCASSVGTGGTEAFFGQGTRLTVV.

The rearrangement joins TRBV21-1 to TRBJ1-5. TRBV21-1 is classified as a pseudogene. The CDR3 extends over 15 amino acids. The CDR3 nucleotides read TGTGCCAGCGCGGGGTTAGTAGGAAGCAATCAGCCCCAGCATTTT. This sequence encodes CASAGLVGSNQPQHF.

This clone was seen a single time. The chain has TRBV27 and TRBJ2-7, with D perhaps matching TRBD1 (6 bases). The germline V gene encodes CDR1 MNHEY and CDR2 SMNVEV (reference sequence). This CDR3 spans 14 amino acids. V lost 6 bases and J 3 bases, leaving 15 bases between the germline ends. The CDR3 DNA follows: TGTGCCAGCAGCCGATCGGGACAACTCTACGAGCAGTACTTC. Translation gives CASSRSGQLYEQYF.

The rearrangement joins TRBV18 to TRBJ1-1; D is uncertain. The CDR3 has 13 residues. Germline V gives CDR1 KGHSH, CDR2 LQKENI. V was pared by 6 bases and J by 5 bases, with 13 bases between. The CDR3 sequence is CASSLDGVTEAFF. In DNA form, the CDR3 reads TGTGCCAGCTCCCTCGACGGGGTGACTGAAGCTTTCTTT.

This chain connects TRBV11-2 to TRBJ2-7; D is unresolved. Germline values: CDR1 SGHAT, CDR2 FQNNGV. The V end lost 1 base, the J end lost 0 bases, and 7 bases lay between the germline ends. CDR3 length: 14 amino acids. The CDR3 spells CASSLVTNSYEQYF. The CDR3 DNA sequence: TGTGCCAGCAGCTTAGTTACAAACTCCTACGAGCAGTACTTC. Drawing the rest from reference TRBV11-2 and TRBJ2-7, the complete variable domain is EAGVAQSPRYKIIEKRQSVAFWCNPISGHATLYWYQQILGQGPKLLIQFQNNGVVDDSQLPKDRFSAERLKGVDSTLKIQPAKLEDSAVYLCASSLVTNSYEQYFGPGTRLTVT.

The genes are TRBV5-1 and TRBJ2-7, with 11 bases identical to TRBD1. Germline values: CDR1 SGHRS, CDR2 YFSETQ. V was pared by 7 bases and J by 1 base, with 1 base of the junction left unmatched. The CDR3 extends over 13 amino acids. CDR3 loop: CASGQGASYEQYF. CDR3 bases: TGCGCCAGCGGACAGGGGGCGTCCTACGAGCAGTACTTC.